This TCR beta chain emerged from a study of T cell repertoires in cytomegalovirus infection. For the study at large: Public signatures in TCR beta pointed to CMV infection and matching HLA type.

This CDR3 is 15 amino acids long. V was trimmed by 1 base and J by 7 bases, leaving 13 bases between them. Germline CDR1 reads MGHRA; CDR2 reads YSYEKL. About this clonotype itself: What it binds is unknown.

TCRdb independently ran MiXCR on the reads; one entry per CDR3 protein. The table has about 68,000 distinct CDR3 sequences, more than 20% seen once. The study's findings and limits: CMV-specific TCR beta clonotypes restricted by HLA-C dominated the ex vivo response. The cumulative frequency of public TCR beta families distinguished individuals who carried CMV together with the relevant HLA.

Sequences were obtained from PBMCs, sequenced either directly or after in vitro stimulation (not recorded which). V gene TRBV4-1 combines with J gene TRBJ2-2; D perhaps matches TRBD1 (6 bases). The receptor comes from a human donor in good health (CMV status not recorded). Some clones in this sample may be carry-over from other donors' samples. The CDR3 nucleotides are TGCGCCAGCAGCCAAGCCGGGACATTTAACGGGGAGCTGTTTTTT. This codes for CASSQAGTFNGELFF.